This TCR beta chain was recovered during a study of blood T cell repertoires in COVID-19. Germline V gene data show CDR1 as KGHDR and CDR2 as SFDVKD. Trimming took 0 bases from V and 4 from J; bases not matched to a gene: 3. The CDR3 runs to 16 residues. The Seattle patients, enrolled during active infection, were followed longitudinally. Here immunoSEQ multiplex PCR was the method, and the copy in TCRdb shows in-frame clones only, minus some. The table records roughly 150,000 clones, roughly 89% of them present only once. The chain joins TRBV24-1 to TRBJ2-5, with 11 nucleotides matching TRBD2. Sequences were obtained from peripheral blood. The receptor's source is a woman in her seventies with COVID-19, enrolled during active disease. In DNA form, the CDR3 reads TGTGCCACCAGTGATTTGCAAACTAGCGGGGGAGAGACCCAGTACTTC. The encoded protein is CATSDLQTSGGETQYF.